This TCR beta chain was captured in a study of OX40 agonist ivuxolimab in advanced cancers. This CDR3 is 14 amino acids long. V lost 5 bases to trimming and J lost 6 bases; unmatched junction nucleotides: 4. CDR1 is SGDLS and CDR2 is YYNGEE in the germline V gene. Prior autoimmune disease or systemic immunosuppression barred patients. Blood got drawn at baseline, again on cycle 4 day 1, and then on cycle 7 day 1. Only in-frame clones appear in the TCRdb table, and some are missing; sequencing was by immunoSEQ multiplex PCR. Here the sample spans more than 85,000 clones, about 92% being singletons. The genes are TRBV9 and TRBJ1-5; 11 bases match TRBD1. The starting material was CD4+ or CD8+ T cells sorted from blood, obtained in a trial of the OX40 agonist ivuxolimab. This receptor was taken from an adult with an advanced solid tumor such as melanoma, head and neck, liver or kidney cancer. This chain's CDR3 is CASSGQGAVQPQHF. DNA for the CDR3: TGTGCCAGCAGTGGACAGGGGGCAGTTCAGCCCCAGCATTTT.